Each of the 14 T cell receptor beta chains below was sequenced from the same sample in a study of breast tumors, draining lymph nodes, adjacent tissues. TCRdb redid the calling of the multiplex PCR reads with MiXCR, one entry per CDR3 protein. Of 55,000 to 75,000 distinct CDR3 sequences listed, less than 50% were seen once; the top ten hold approximately 8.7%. Sequenced input: breast tumor tissue. The receptors shown here come from a female donor with breast cancer. Some clones in this sample may be carry-over from other donors' samples.

The table lists this clonotype with many counts. The J gene is TRBJ1-6, the V gene TRBV27; unclear D gene. V shed 5 bases and J shed 9 bases, with 14 bases lying between them. Germline V gene data show CDR1 as MNHEY and CDR2 as SMNVEV (reference sequence). This CDR3 spans 14 amino acids. This CDR3 is CASSREPVGSPLHF. Here the CDR3 DNA reads TGTGCCAGCAGTCGAGAGCCTGTGGGTTCACCCCTCCACTTT.

This clonotype was found many times. This chain joins TRBV5-8 and TRBJ1-3; D is perhaps TRBD1 (5 bases). V shed 3 bases and J shed 2 bases, with 18 bases lying between them. Germline V gene lookup returns CDR1 SGHTS and CDR2 YDEGEE. The CDR3 length is 17 residues. The CDR3 reads CASSYTKGTPTGNTIYF. The CDR3 coding sequence is TGTGCCAGCAGCTATACCAAAGGGACCCCGACTGGAAACACCATATATTTT.

This clonotype appeared many times. The V and J genes are TRBV20-1 and TRBJ2-1; 9 bases line up with TRBD1. Germline V gene sequence: CDR1 DFQATT, CDR2 SNEGSKA (reference sequence). V shed 3 bases and J 7 bases; nucleotides not matched to a gene: 10. This CDR3 comprises 15 residues. The CDR3 reads CSASGGDRVSNEQFF. CDR3 DNA sequence: TGCAGTGCTAGTGGGGGGGACAGGGTTTCAAATGAGCAGTTCTTC.

The sample holds a few counts of this clonotype. The rearrangement uses TRBV13 and TRBJ1-1; no firm D call. V dropped 8 bases and J dropped 5 bases, with 12 bases sitting between them. Germline lookup yields CDR1 PRHDT and CDR2 FYEKMQ (reference sequence). The CDR3 spans 12 residues. The CDR3 here is CASRRVRTEAFF. CDR3 in DNA: TGTGCCAGCCGTCGGGTGAGAACTGAAGCTTTCTTT. Looking up the rest from reference TRBV13 and TRBJ1-1 gives the full variable domain: AAGVIQSPRHLIKEKRETATLKCYPIPRHDTVYWYQQGPGQDPQFLISFYEKMQSDKGSIPDRFSAQQFSDYHSELNMSSLELGDSALYFCASRRVRTEAFFGQGTRLTVV.

This chain uses TRBV20-1 with TRBJ1-4; no definite D call. Trimming left V 4 bases short and J 5 bases short, with 14 bases between. The length of the CDR3 is 14 residues. Germline V lookup: CDR1 DFQATT, CDR2 SNEGSKA (reference sequence). CDR3 nucleotides: TGCAGTGCTAAATCGGTCAGCAACAATGAAAAACTGTTTTTT. Its translation is CSAKSVSNNEKLFF.

In its sample, this clonotype was seen many times. An end of the junction differs from the germline gene, which may be a read error. V and J are TRBV6-1 and TRBJ2-7; D not certain. The CDR3 runs to 14 residues. CDR1 is MNHNS and CDR2 is SASEGT in the germline V gene. The CDR3 protein is CASRVGLASYEQYF. CDR3 nucleotide sequence: TGTGCCAGCAGGGTAGGGTTGGCCTCCTACGAGCAATACTTC.

The gene calls are TRBV7-2 and TRBJ1-1, with 7 bases matching TRBD1. From germline, CDR1 is SGHTA and CDR2 FQGNSA. The CDR3 extends over 14 amino acids. Germline trimming cut 5 bases from V and 1 base from J; bases unmatched to any gene: 4. CDR3 sequence reads: CASSPWTGNTEAFF. In nucleotides, the CDR3 is TGTGCCAGCAGCCCCTGGACAGGGAACACTGAAGCTTTCTTT.

Many counts were recorded for this clonotype. This chain uses TRBV6-5 with TRBJ1-3, with D unclear. CDR3 length: 13 amino acids. Trimming took off 5 bases at V and 4 bases at J, with 9 bases between the two ends. CDR1 is MNHEY, CDR2 SVGAGI, per germline. In nucleotides, the CDR3 is TGTGCCAGCAGTCGACCCCCCGGAAACACCATATATTTT. This sequence encodes CASSRPPGNTIYF.

This clonotype was picked up many times. The V and J genes are TRBV12-3 or TRBV12-4 and TRBJ1-2; TRBD1 agrees at 8 bases. V lost 5 bases to trimming and J lost 5 bases; unmatched junction nucleotides: 13. This CDR3 comprises 16 residues. This CDR3 is CASSPNSGGAKYGYTF. As DNA, the CDR3 is TGTGCCAGCAGTCCTAACTCAGGGGGCGCAAAATATGGCTACACCTTC.

On this clonotype itself: A read error may account for a junction end that differs from germline. This sequence joins TRBV6-6 and TRBJ1-4, with a tentative D call TRBD1 (5 bases). The CDR3 loop spans 15 amino acids. Germline CDR1 MNHNY, CDR2 SVGAGI (reference sequence). The CDR3 here is CACSYGPGRFEKLFF. The CDR3 coding sequence is TGTGCCTGCAGCTACGGTCCAGGGAGATTCGAAAAACTGTTTTTT.

At least ten counts were recorded for this clonotype. The chain carries TRBV19 and TRBJ2-3; 9 nucleotides align to TRBD2. This CDR3 contains 15 residues. V was clipped by 3 bases and J by 2 bases; unmatched bases: 3. CDR1 and CDR2 from the germline V gene are LNHDA and SQIVND (reference sequence). The CDR3 region is CASSISGGYTDTQYF. Written as DNA, the CDR3 is TGTGCCAGTAGTATTAGCGGGGGATACACAGATACGCAGTATTTT.

This clonotype was recorded many times. V usage is TRBV11-2 and J usage is TRBJ2-3; possible D gene TRBD2, 5 bases. This CDR3 spans 18 amino acids. Germline CDR1 SGHAT, CDR2 FQNNGV. V lost 5 bases and J lost 0, with 21 bases in between. The CDR3 loop is CASSAAIREQISTDTQYF. CDR3 nucleotides: TGTGCCAGCAGCGCGGCTATCCGGGAACAGATTAGCACAGATACGCAGTATTTT.

Comment on this clonotype: The junction shows a germline mismatch at one end, possibly a read error. The chain links TRBV9 to TRBJ2-2; D is ambiguous. Germline CDR1 and CDR2: SGDLS and YYNGEE. The CDR3 spans 13 residues. As DNA, the CDR3 is TGTACCAGCAGAGATGCGAACACCGGGGAGCTGTTTTTT. Translating it yields CTSRDANTGELFF.

This clonotype was found many times. The CDR3 reads CSARGAYGYTF. The CDR3 nucleotides are TGCAGTGCTAGGGGCGCCTATGGCTACACCTTC. The V and J genes are TRBV20-1 and TRBJ1-2; D gene unclear. Germline V gene sequence: CDR1 DFQATT, CDR2 SNEGSKA (reference sequence). Trimming removed 3 bases from V and 4 bases from J, with 6 bases in between. This CDR3 comprises 11 residues.